This TCR beta chain was captured in a study of blood T cell repertoires in COVID-19. Study details: Acute and convalescent COVID-19 specimens originated in the United States, Italy and Spain.

Everyone who took part was about 18 to 90 years old, and they came from 24 US areas. Two negative PCRs, clearance, or symptom resolution characterized the recovered Cohort 3 donors. Germline CDR1 and CDR2: SNHLY and FYNNEI. The J segment lost 1 base and the V segment lost 7 bases, leaving 5 bases of the junction unmatched. This CDR3 region has 15 residues. How the authors handled the data: Reference gene primer amplification yielded estimated nucleated cell counts. Generated by immunoSEQ multiplex PCR, the TCRdb table keeps only in-frame clones and is missing some. The V and J calls and clone size come from that table; D and trimming were worked out from the DNA. Of roughly 140,000 clones in the sample, around 85% were seen once.

The sequence derives from a woman between 35 and 50 years old who had recovered from COVID-19. This chain joins TRBV2 and TRBJ2-1, with TRBD1 matching over 9 bases. What was sequenced was PBMCs or T cells enriched from blood (not recorded which). CDR3 loop: CASNLDRGSYNEQFF. DNA for the CDR3: TGTGCCAGCAACCTGGACAGGGGTTCCTACAATGAGCAGTTCTTC. The variable domain in full, completed from reference TRBV2 and TRBJ2-1, reads EPEVTQTPSHQVTQMGQEVILRCVPISNHLYFYWYRQILGQKVEFLVSFYNNEISEKSEIFDDQFSVERPDGSNFTLKIRSTKLEDSAMYFCASNLDRGSYNEQFFGPGTRLTVL.